In its sample, the clone carrying this TCR beta chain was seen many times. Antigen: not known. Researchers attached unique molecular identifiers to individual cDNA molecules. TCRdb called the 5' RACE reads again in MiXCR, with one record for every CDR3 protein. Here the sample spans about 83,000 distinct CDR3 sequences, roughly an eighth being singletons. Germline V gene sequence: CDR1 DFQATT, CDR2 SNEGSKA (reference sequence). There are 14 residues in the CDR3. Trimming stripped 3 bases from V and 0 bases from J, with 11 bases between. The sample belongs to a study of early T cells in non-severe SARS-CoV-2 infection. The overall study: The sequenced material was bulk RNA from unsorted whole blood, and its chains were unpaired.

Study-level results: CD4 and private specificities were missed by VDJdb matching, which favored anti-spike CD8 responses.

This clonotype originated in an adult who was a healthcare worker with PCR-confirmed SARS-CoV-2 infection or an uninfected control (not recorded which). The chain carries TRBV20-1 and TRBJ1-2, with no clear D. The specimen was whole blood. CDR3 bases: TGCAGTGCTAGGGCCCTACGCACTAACTATGGCTACACCTTC. Residues: CSARALRTNYGYTF.